The TCR beta chain described here comes from a study of tumor-infiltrating lymphocytes in primary liver carcinoma. Study-wide findings and caveats: Tumor tissue displayed a significantly greater top-250-clone fraction than blood (p = 0.039).

Total RNA and DNA came together from approximately 20-30 mg of bulk tissue without cell sorting. This CDR3 has 13 amino acids. V shed 6 bases and J shed 0 bases, with 12 bases lying between them. CDR1 is SQVTM and CDR2 is ANQGSEA in the germline V gene. A primer in the constant region served to generate TCR beta cDNA from 450 to 650 ng of total RNA. Library construction for TCR beta comprised three nested multiplex PCR rounds performed with slightly modified ARM-PCR. A C-beta reverse primer and TRBV1-TRBV30 forward primers served in each of the first two PCR rounds, at 10 cycles apiece. MiXCR, applied by TCRdb to the multiplex PCR reads, yields one record per CDR3 protein. This sample has more than 70,000 distinct CDR3 sequences, with 69% found just once. Many counts were recorded for this clonotype. The antigen is not known.

The TCR sequence derives from a middle-aged man with primary liver carcinoma and hepatitis B virus infection. The material sequenced was tumor-adjacent normal liver tissue. The genes are TRBV29-1 and TRBJ2-7, with D perhaps matching TRBD1 (5 bases). CDR3 DNA: TGCAGCGTGACAGTCCCCCTCTCCTACGAGCAGTACTTC. Translation: CSVTVPLSYEQYF.